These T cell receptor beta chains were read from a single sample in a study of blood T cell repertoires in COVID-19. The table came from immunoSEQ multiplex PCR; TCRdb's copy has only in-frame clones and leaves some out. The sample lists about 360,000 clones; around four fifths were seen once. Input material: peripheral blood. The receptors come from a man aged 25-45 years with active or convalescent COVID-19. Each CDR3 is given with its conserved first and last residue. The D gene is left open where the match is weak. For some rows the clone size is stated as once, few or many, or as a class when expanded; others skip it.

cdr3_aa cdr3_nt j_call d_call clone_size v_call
CASKVGTGGFYEQYF TGCGCCAGCAAGGTCGGGACAGGGGGCTTCTACGAGCAGTACTTC TRBJ2-7 TRBD1 . TRBV5-1
CASSAHGGTNEKLFF TGTGCCAGCAGTGCCCACGGGGGAACTAATGAAAAACTGTTTTTT TRBJ1-4 . . TRBV6-6
CASSQANTGYQPQHF TGCGCCAGCAGCCAAGCGAACACAGGGTATCAGCCCCAGCATTTT TRBJ1-5 . . TRBV4-3
CATSTKDRGRVETQYF TGTGCCACCAGCACCAAGGACAGGGGGCGCGTGGAGACCCAGTACTTC TRBJ2-5 TRBD1 . TRBV15
CSAGDSNYGYTF TGCAGCGCCGGGGACAGTAATTATGGCTACACCTTC TRBJ1-2 TRBD1 . TRBV29-1
CASSQGLAGDPYEQYF TGTGCCAGCAGCCAAGGTCTAGCGGGGGATCCCTACGAGCAGTACTTC TRBJ2-7 TRBD2 . TRBV3-1/TRBV3-2
CATSDWTGDNQPQHF TGTGCCACCAGTGATTGGACAGGAGACAATCAGCCCCAGCATTTT TRBJ1-5 TRBD1 . TRBV24-1
CASSLGGLADQPQHF TGCGCCAGCAGCTTGGGGGGTCTAGCGGATCAGCCCCAGCATTTT TRBJ1-5 . . TRBV5-1
CAISEGTRDEKLFF TGTGCCATCAGTGAGGGGACTAGGGATGAAAAACTGTTTTTT TRBJ1-4 . . TRBV10-3
CASSGGGSKETQYF TGTGCCAGCAGCGGTGGGGGCAGTAAAGAGACCCAGTACTTC TRBJ2-5 . . TRBV9
CASSVGEQQPQHF TGTGCCAGCAGCGTAGGGGAGCAGCAGCCCCAGCATTTT TRBJ1-5 . . TRBV9
CASSSHSRQETQYF TGTGCCAGCAGTTCCCACAGCAGGCAAGAGACCCAGTACTTC TRBJ2-5 . once TRBV6-5
CASRGAGFLSNTIYF TGCGCCAGCAGGGGAGCGGGGTTCTTGTCGAACACCATATATTTT TRBJ1-3 . . TRBV5-1
CSVVSLAGDEQYF TGCAGCGTTGTTTCGCTAGCGGGAGACGAGCAGTACTTC TRBJ2-7 TRBD2 . TRBV29-1
CASIGDRASFQPQHF TGTGCCAGCATCGGCGACAGGGCAAGTTTTCAGCCCCAGCATTTT TRBJ1-5 TRBD1 . TRBV6-5
CASSPRGANTEAFF TGTGCCAGTAGCCCCCGGGGGGCGAACACTGAAGCTTTCTTT TRBJ1-1 . . TRBV19
CASSQGTLLGEQYF TGTGCCAGCAGCCAAGGAACTCTACTCGGCGAGCAGTACTTC TRBJ2-7 . . TRBV14
CASSFRASGDSPLHF TGTGCCAGCAGCTTTCGGGCGTCAGGGGATTCACCCCTCCACTTT TRBJ1-6 . . TRBV7-9
CATARGRATNEKLFF TGTGCCACCGCACGGGGGAGGGCAACTAATGAAAAACTGTTTTTT TRBJ1-4 . many TRBV2
CASSGISDTQYF TGTGCCAGCAGCGGTATCTCAGATACGCAGTATTTT TRBJ2-3 . . TRBV9